These T cell receptor beta chains were read from a single sample in a study of T cell responses to AZD1222 COVID-19 vaccine. Sequencing was performed with immunoSEQ multiplex PCR; in TCRdb, only in-frame clones are kept and a portion is missing. This sample has some 130,000 clones, with about 90% found just once. The sample here was peripheral blood, taken on day 0 of AZD1222 vaccination. Receptor source: an adult in good health. CDR3s include the opening cysteine and the closing phenylalanine or tryptophan. D genes are given only for firm matches. Rows may omit the clone size; those that give it use once, few, many or a size class.

size	V	D	J	DNA	CDR3
-	TRBV7-8	TRBD1	TRBJ1-6	TGTGCCAGCAGCCCATGGACAGGGTTAAATTCACCCCTCCACTTT	CASSPWTGLNSPLHF
-	TRBV2	-	TRBJ1-4	TGTGCCAGCAGTGGAGGTCCACCCCAAACCGGACATACGGGGGTAAAACTGTTTTTT	CASSGGPPQTGHTGVKLFF
-	TRBV18	-	TRBJ1-2	TGTGCCAGCTCTAATAACTATGGCTACACCTTC	CASSNNYGYTF
-	TRBV3-1/TRBV3-2	-	TRBJ2-7	TGTGCCAGCAGCCAAGTCCGCTCATACTACGAGCAGTACTTC	CASSQVRSYYEQYF
-	TRBV5-1	TRBD2	TRBJ2-7	TGCGCCAGCAGCTTGAGGACTAGCGGCGGGTTGGAGCAGTACTTC	CASSLRTSGGLEQYF
-	TRBV30	-	TRBJ2-7	TGTGCCTGGAGAGGCGTGAGGGGGCGGGAGATTCGCTACGAGCAGTACTTC	CAWRGVRGREIRYEQYF
-	TRBV18	-	TRBJ1-2	TGTGCCAGCTCACCTGGGACGGAAAGGGGGATTGGCTACACCTTC	CASSPGTERGIGYTF
-	TRBV19	-	TRBJ1-2	TGTGCCAGTAGTTCCGCGGGCTTGTCCTATGGCTACACCTTC	CASSSAGLSYGYTF
-	TRBV6-5	-	TRBJ1-5	TGTGCCAGCAGTTCACAGGAAAATCAGCCCCAGCATTTT	CASSSQENQPQHF
-	TRBV6-5	TRBD2	TRBJ2-7	TGTGCCAGCACCTTGCGGCCGCGGGGGTCCTACGAGCAGTACTTC	CASTLRPRGSYEQYF
-	TRBV9	TRBD1	TRBJ1-1	TGTGCCAGCAGCCAACGGACAGGGATAAACACTGAAGCTTTCTTT	CASSQRTGINTEAFF
-	TRBV9	-	TRBJ2-7	TGTGCCAGCAGCTCCCCCGGATCAGGCCCTAGGGAGCAGTACTTC	CASSSPGSGPREQYF
-	TRBV9	-	TRBJ1-1	TGTGCCAGCAGCGTTTCAGGGGTGGGTACTGAAGCTTTCTTT	CASSVSGVGTEAFF
-	TRBV19	TRBD1	TRBJ2-6	TGTGCCAGTAGTATAATGACAGGGGGCGACGTCCTGACTTTC	CASSIMTGGDVLTF
-	TRBV6-5	TRBD1	TRBJ2-2	TGTGCCAGCAGTCCCGGGACAGGGATCACCGGGGAGCTGTTTTTT	CASSPGTGITGELFF
-	TRBV19	-	TRBJ1-2	TGTGCCAGTAGTATAGATGAGGCCACAAACTATGGCTACACCTTC	CASSIDEATNYGYTF
-	TRBV2	-	TRBJ2-1	TGTGCCAGCATGTACTCTCCCGTAGGTGAGCAGTTCTTC	CASMYSPVGEQFF
-	TRBV27	-	TRBJ2-1	TGTGCCAGCAGTTTAGAGGTCCGAAGCTATGAGCAGTTCTTC	CASSLEVRSYEQFF
-	TRBV5-6	-	TRBJ1-3	TGTGCCAGCAGCCTGGGGGGGACTGGAAACACCATATATTTT	CASSLGGTGNTIYF
-	TRBV7-7	-	TRBJ1-4	TGTGCCAGCAGTCGGACAGTGGGAGATGAAAAACTGTTTTTT	CASSRTVGDEKLFF
-	TRBV2	-	TRBJ2-5	TGTGCCAGCAGTGACGGCCAGGGAGTACTAATGGAGACCCAGTACTTC	CASSDGQGVLMETQYF
-	TRBV14	-	TRBJ1-1	TGTGCCAGCAGCCTTTGGGGGGGCACTGAAGCTTTCTTT	CASSLWGGTEAFF
-	TRBV5-1	-	TRBJ1-2	TGCGCCAGCAGCTCTTCAGGGGAAGGCTATGGCTACACCTTC	CASSSSGEGYGYTF
-	TRBV24-1	TRBD1	TRBJ2-1	TGTGCCACCAGTGGAGGACAGGGCTCCTACAATGAGCAGTTCTTC	CATSGGQGSYNEQFF
-	TRBV29-1	-	TRBJ1-2	TGCAGCGTTGAATTGATGGACGCTAACTATGGCTACACCTTC	CSVELMDANYGYTF
-	TRBV5-4	-	TRBJ1-3	TGTGCCAGCAGCTTGTTTGGCCTAGACATCCCCGGAAACACCATATATTTT	CASSLFGLDIPGNTIYF
-	TRBV18	TRBD1	TRBJ1-1	TGTGCCAGCTCACCACCGACAGGGGCCAACACTGAAGCTTTCTTT	CASSPPTGANTEAFF
-	TRBV7-9	TRBD2	TRBJ2-1	TGTGCCAGCAGCCGGCTAGCGGGCCTATACAATGAGCAGTTCTTC	CASSRLAGLYNEQFF
-	TRBV19	TRBD2	TRBJ2-2	TGTGCCAGTGGACTGGGACTAGCAACAGGGGAGCTGTTTTTT	CASGLGLATGELFF
-	TRBV2	TRBD2	TRBJ2-1	TGTGCCAGCAGTGAATTCGGACTAGCGGTTAACAATGAGCAGTTCTTC	CASSEFGLAVNNEQFF
-	TRBV11-2	-	TRBJ2-1	TGTGCCAGCAGCTTAGTTGGGATGGGGAATGAGCAGTTCTTC	CASSLVGMGNEQFF
once	TRBV11-2	-	TRBJ2-7	TGTGCCAGCAGCTTAGAACAGGGAATCTACGAGCAGTACTTC	CASSLEQGIYEQYF
-	TRBV6-5	-	TRBJ2-7	TGTGCCAGCAGAAGGGGGACAACCTACGAGCAGTACTTC	CASRRGTTYEQYF
-	TRBV12-3/TRBV12-4	TRBD1	TRBJ1-2	TGTGCCAGCAGACATACAGGGGACTATGGCTACACCTTC	CASRHTGDYGYTF
-	TRBV6-9	-	TRBJ1-1	TGTGCCCACCAAACAGAGAACACTGAAGCTTTCTTT	CAHQTENTEAFF
once	TRBV28	-	TRBJ1-2	TGTGCCAGCACCCGCAGCATTGGGGGGATCTATGGCTACACCTTC	CASTRSIGGIYGYTF
-	TRBV28	-	TRBJ1-2	TGTGCCACCCCCAGGGACCGAGACTATGGCTACACCTTC	CATPRDRDYGYTF
-	TRBV5-1	-	TRBJ1-2	TGCGCCAGCAGCTTGGACCGGACAGCAAGCTATGGCTACACCTTC	CASSLDRTASYGYTF
-	TRBV9	-	TRBJ1-6	TGTGCCAGCAGCGACCCCAGGGGAATGGGTAATTCACCCCTCCACTTT	CASSDPRGMGNSPLHF
-	TRBV19	-	TRBJ1-1	TGTGCCAGTAGCCCCATCCGGCAGTTGAACACTGAAGCTTTCTTT	CASSPIRQLNTEAFF
-	TRBV7-9	TRBD1	TRBJ1-1	TGTGCCAGCACGTCAGGGGGTAACACTGAAGCTTTCTTT	CASTSGGNTEAFF
-	TRBV7-9	-	TRBJ1-2	TGTGCCAGCAGCAGAGGAGAGGGGTTGAATGGCTACACCTTC	CASSRGEGLNGYTF
-	TRBV19	-	TRBJ1-3	TGTGCCAGTAGAACTCGACAAACGGCAAACACCATATATTTT	CASRTRQTANTIYF
-	TRBV7-9	-	TRBJ1-1	TGTGCCAGCAGCTCGCAGGGGATCGACACTGAAGCTTTCTTT	CASSSQGIDTEAFF
-	TRBV6-1	-	TRBJ1-6	TGTGCCAGCAGTTTACCGGACCCCGAGGGGTCACCCCTCCACTTT	CASSLPDPEGSPLHF
few	TRBV23-1	-	TRBJ1-5	TGCGCCAGCCCTACGGGGGGTGTTACCGATCAGCCCCAGCATTTT	CASPTGGVTDQPQHF
-	TRBV7-9	TRBD1	TRBJ1-5	TGTGCCAGCAGTGGAGACAGGGAATATCAGCCCCAGCATTTT	CASSGDREYQPQHF
-	TRBV5-1	-	TRBJ1-1	TGCGCCAGCAGCGACACAGTTCGACAGCGGCTTTTTGCTGAAGCTTTCTTT	CASSDTVRQRLFAEAFF
once	TRBV19	-	TRBJ1-2	TGTGCCAGTAGTTTGCGGCCGACTAACTATGGCTACACCTTC	CASSLRPTNYGYTF
once	TRBV29-1	TRBD1	TRBJ1-1	TGCAGCGCCGCGGCCAGGGGGCGGAACACTGAAGCTTTCTTT	CSAAARGRNTEAFF
-	TRBV7-9	TRBD2	TRBJ2-1	TGTGCCAGCAGCTTTCAAGCGGGAGGCTCCTACAATGAGCAGTTCTTC	CASSFQAGGSYNEQFF
-	TRBV7-2	TRBD1	TRBJ2-3	TGTGCCAGCAGCTCCTTCCCTACGGGACAGGGGGCTACAGATACGCAGTATTTT	CASSSFPTGQGATDTQYF
-	TRBV5-1	-	TRBJ2-7	TGCGCCAGCAGCCCGCACCCATGGGGGTCCTACGAGCAGTACTTC	CASSPHPWGSYEQYF
-	TRBV19	-	TRBJ1-1	TGTGCCAGTAGTAGCACAGCGAACACTGAAGCTTTCTTT	CASSSTANTEAFF
-	TRBV30	-	TRBJ2-7	TGTGCCGGTCCGCATCTGCGACAGTGTGCCTACGAGCAGTACTTC	CAGPHLRQCAYEQYF